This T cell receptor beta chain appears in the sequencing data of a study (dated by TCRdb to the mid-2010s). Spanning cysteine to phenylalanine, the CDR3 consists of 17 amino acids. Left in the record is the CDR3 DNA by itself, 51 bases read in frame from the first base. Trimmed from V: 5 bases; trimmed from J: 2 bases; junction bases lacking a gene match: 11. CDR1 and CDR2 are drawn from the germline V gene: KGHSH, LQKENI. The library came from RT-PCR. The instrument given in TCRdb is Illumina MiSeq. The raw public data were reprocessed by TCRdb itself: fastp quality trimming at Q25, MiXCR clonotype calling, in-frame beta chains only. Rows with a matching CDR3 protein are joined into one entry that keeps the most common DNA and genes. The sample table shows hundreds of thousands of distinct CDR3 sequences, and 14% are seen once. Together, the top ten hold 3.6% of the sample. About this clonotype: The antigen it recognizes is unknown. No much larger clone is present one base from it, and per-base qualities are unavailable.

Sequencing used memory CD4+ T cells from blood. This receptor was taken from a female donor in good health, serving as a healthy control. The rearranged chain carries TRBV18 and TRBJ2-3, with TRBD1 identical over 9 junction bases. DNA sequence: TGTGCCAGCTCAACAGAACCGGGACAGGGAATCACAGATACGCAGTATTTT. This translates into CASSTEPGQGITDTQYF. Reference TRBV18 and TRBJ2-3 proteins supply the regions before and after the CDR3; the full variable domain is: NAGVMQNPRHLVRRRGQEARLRCSPMKGHSHVYWYRQLPEEGLKFMVYLQKENIIDESGMPKERFSAEFPKEGPSILRIQQVVRGDSAAYFCASSTEPGQGITDTQYFGPGTRLTVL.